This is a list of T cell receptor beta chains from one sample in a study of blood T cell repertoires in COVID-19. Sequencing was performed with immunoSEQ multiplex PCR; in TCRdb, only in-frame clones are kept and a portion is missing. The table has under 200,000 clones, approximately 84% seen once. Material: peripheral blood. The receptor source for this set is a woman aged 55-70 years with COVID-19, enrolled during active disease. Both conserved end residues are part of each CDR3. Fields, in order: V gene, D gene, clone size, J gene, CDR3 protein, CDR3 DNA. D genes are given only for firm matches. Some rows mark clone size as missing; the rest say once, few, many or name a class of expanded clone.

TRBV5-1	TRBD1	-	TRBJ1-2	CASSRDRAVGYTF	TGCGCCAGCAGCAGGGACAGGGCTGTCGGCTACACCTTC
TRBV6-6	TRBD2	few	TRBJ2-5	CASAKAGGFNRETQYF	TGTGCCAGCGCGAAAGCGGGGGGATTTAACAGGGAGACCCAGTACTTC
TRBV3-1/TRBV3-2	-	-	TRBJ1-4	CASSLGGAGEKLFF	TGTGCCAGCAGCTTAGGCGGGGCAGGAGAAAAACTGTTTTTT
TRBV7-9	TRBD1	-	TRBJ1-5	CASSLEIGTGVVQPQHF	TGTGCCAGCAGCTTAGAAATCGGGACAGGGGTGGTTCAGCCCCAGCATTTT
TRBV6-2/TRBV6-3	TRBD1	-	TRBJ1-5	CASSRQGDSNQPQHF	TGTGCCAGCAGTCGACAGGGAGATAGCAATCAGCCCCAGCATTTT
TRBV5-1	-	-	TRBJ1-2	CASSLAGLGYGYTF	TGCGCCAGCAGCTTGGCTGGGCTCGGCTATGGCTACACCTTC
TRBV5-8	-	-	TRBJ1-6	CASSLTTRPLHF	TGTGCCAGCAGCTTGACCACTCGGCCCCTCCACTTT
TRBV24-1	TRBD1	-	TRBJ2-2	CATSGGTGQSFLAANTGELFF	TGTGCCACCAGTGGGGGAACGGGACAGTCTTTTCTAGCCGCGAACACCGGGGAGCTGTTTTTT
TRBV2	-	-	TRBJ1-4	CASVRQVTTNEKLFF	TGTGCCAGCGTGAGACAGGTCACAACTAATGAAAAACTGTTTTTT
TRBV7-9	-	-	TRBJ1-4	CASRTGATNEKLFF	TGTGCCAGCAGAACCGGGGCAACTAATGAAAAACTGTTTTTT
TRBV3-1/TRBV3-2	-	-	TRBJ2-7	CASSQVNSYEQYF	TGTGCCAGCAGCCAAGTTAACTCCTACGAGCAGTACTTC
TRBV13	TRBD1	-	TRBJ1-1	CASSSRQGGDTEAFF	TGTGCCAGCAGCAGCCGACAGGGTGGCGACACTGAAGCTTTCTTT
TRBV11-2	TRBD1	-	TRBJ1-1	CAGGQGARTEAFF	TGTGCCGGGGGACAGGGGGCGCGGACTGAAGCTTTCTTT
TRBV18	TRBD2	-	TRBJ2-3	CASSTGGLAGFTDTQYF	TGTGCCAGCTCAACCGGTGGACTAGCGGGGTTCACAGATACGCAGTATTTT
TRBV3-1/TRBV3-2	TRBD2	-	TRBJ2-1	CASSQEGRGGPYNEQFF	TGTGCCAGCAGCCAAGAGGGGAGGGGAGGCCCTTACAATGAGCAGTTCTTC
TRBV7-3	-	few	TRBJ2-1	CASSLTRDNEQFF	TGTGCCAGCAGCTTAACCAGGGACAATGAGCAGTTCTTC
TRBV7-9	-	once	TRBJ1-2	CASSSGTTLGYTF	TGTGCCAGCAGCTCCGGGACAACCCTTGGCTACACCTTC
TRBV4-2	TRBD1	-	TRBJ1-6	CASSQDQAMTGNANSPLHF	TGTGCCAGCAGCCAAGATCAGGCAATGACAGGGAACGCAAATTCACCCCTCCACTTT
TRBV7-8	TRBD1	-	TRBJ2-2	CATRDRVNTGELFF	TGTGCCACCCGGGACAGGGTCAACACCGGGGAGCTGTTTTTT
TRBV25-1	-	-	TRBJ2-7	CASSAGQRIYEQYF	TGTGCCAGCAGTGCCGGACAGCGAATCTACGAGCAGTACTTC
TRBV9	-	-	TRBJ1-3	CASSGGGKGTIYF	TGTGCCAGCAGCGGCGGGGGGAAGGGCACCATATATTTT
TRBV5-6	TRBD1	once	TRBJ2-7	CASSLSGGGNEQYF	TGTGCCAGCAGCTTATCAGGGGGTGGGAACGAGCAGTACTTC
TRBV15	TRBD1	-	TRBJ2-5	CATSREQTGPTKRTQYF	TGTGCCACCAGCAGAGAACAGACAGGGCCAACCAAGAGGACCCAGTACTTC
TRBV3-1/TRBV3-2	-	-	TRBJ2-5	CASSQDAQVETQYF	TGTGCCAGCAGCCAAGATGCCCAGGTAGAGACCCAGTACTTC
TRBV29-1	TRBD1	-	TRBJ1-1	CSAPGQGRDTEAFF	TGCAGCGCACCGGGACAGGGACGGGACACTGAAGCTTTCTTT
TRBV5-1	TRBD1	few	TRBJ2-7	CASSARTGVSYEQYF	TGCGCCAGCAGCGCCAGGACAGGCGTCTCCTACGAGCAGTACTTC
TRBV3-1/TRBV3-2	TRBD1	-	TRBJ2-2	CASSRDSNTGELFF	TGTGCCAGCAGCAGGGACAGCAACACCGGGGAGCTGTTTTTT
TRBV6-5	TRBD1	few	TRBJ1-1	CASINRGSPTEAFF	TGTGCCAGCATCAACAGGGGATCCCCCACTGAAGCTTTCTTT
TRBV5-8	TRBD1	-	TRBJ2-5	CASSLETGETQYF	TGTGCCAGCAGCTTGGAGACAGGGGAGACCCAGTACTTC
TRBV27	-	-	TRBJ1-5	CASSRTGLRRSNQPQHF	TGTGCCAGCAGTAGAACCGGACTTAGGAGAAGCAATCAGCCCCAGCATTTT
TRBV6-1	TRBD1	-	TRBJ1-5	CASSEPNQGVRGNQPQHF	TGTGCCAGCAGTGAACCCAACCAGGGGGTCCGGGGCAATCAGCCCCAGCATTTT
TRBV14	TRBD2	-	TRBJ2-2	CASSQEVLAGGRTGELFF	TGTGCCAGCAGCCAAGAAGTACTAGCGGGAGGGCGGACCGGGGAGCTGTTTTTT
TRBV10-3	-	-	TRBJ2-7	CAISGQEGNEQYF	TGTGCCATCAGTGGACAGGAAGGCAACGAGCAGTACTTC
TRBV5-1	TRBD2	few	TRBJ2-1	CASSPPGLADSGEQFF	TGCGCCAGCAGCCCGCCGGGACTAGCGGACAGTGGTGAGCAGTTCTTC
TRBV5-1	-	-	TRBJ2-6	CASSLEGDSSGANVLTF	TGCGCCAGCAGCTTGGAAGGGGACTCCTCTGGGGCCAACGTCCTGACTTTC
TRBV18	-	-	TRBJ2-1	CASSPRGGPADPYEQFF	TGTGCCAGCTCACCACGGGGAGGCCCCGCTGATCCCTATGAGCAGTTCTTC
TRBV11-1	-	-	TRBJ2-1	CASSPGVEQFF	TGTGCCAGCAGCCCGGGGGTCGAGCAGTTCTTC
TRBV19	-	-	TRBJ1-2	CASSSTGPYGYTF	TGTGCCAGTAGTTCAACAGGTCCCTATGGCTACACCTTC
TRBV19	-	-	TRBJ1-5	CASSRSDRLKNQPQHF	TGTGCCAGCTCTAGGAGTGACAGATTAAAAAATCAGCCCCAGCATTTT
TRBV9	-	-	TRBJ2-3	CASSVASFADTQYF	TGTGCCAGCAGCGTAGCTAGCTTCGCAGATACGCAGTATTTT
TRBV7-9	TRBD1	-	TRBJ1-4	CASSLYPQGGEKLFF	TGTGCCAGCAGCTTATACCCCCAGGGGGGTGAAAAACTGTTTTTT
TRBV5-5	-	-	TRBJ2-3	CASSFYSQDTQYF	TGTGCCAGCAGCTTCTACAGCCAAGATACGCAGTATTTT
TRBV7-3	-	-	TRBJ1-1	CASRSTGTEAFF	TGTGCCAGCAGATCCACAGGAACTGAAGCTTTCTTT
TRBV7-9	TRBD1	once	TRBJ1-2	CASSLTGQEANYGYTF	TGTGCCAGCAGCTTAACGGGACAGGAGGCTAACTATGGCTACACCTTC
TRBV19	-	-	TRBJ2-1	CASSIRHTLINEQFF	TGTGCCAGTAGTATAAGACATACACTCATCAATGAGCAGTTCTTC